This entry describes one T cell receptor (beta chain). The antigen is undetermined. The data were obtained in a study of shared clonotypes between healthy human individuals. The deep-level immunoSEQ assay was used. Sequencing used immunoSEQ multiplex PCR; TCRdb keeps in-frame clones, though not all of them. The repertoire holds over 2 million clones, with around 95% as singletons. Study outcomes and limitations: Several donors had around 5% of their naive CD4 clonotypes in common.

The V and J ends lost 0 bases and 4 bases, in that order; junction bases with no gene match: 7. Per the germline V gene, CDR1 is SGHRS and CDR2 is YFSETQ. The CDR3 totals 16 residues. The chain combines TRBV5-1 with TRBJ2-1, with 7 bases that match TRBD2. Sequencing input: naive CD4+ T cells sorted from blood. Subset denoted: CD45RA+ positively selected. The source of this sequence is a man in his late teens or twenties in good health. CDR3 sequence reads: CASSLGTAGVYNEQFF. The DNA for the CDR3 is TGCGCCAGCAGCTTGGGTACGGCGGGAGTTTACAATGAGCAGTTCTTC.